These 8 T cell receptor beta chains share one sample of origin, sequenced in a study of T cell clonality in common variable immunodeficiency. Assay used: immunoSEQ multiplex PCR; TCRdb lists only in-frame clones, some missing. This record lists around 57,000 clones, none seen once only, and the top ten clones contain around 3.7%. Material for sequencing was peripheral blood mononuclear cells. These receptors all come from a person aged 18 to 70 in good health.

This clone was seen a handful of times. Coverage ceases 3 residues before the CDR3 finishes, and the germline J gene fills in the end. J is TRBJ2-5 and V is TRBV11-2; 8 bases agree with TRBD2. CDR3 length equals 15 residues. Germline values: CDR1 SGHAT, CDR2 FQNNGV. The V and J ends lost 4 bases and 5 bases, in that order; junction bases with no gene match: 9. CDR3: CASSSRASGGETQYF. The DNA read from the CDR3 is TGTGCCAGCAGCTCCCGGGCCTCGGGGGGGGAGACC.

This clone was seen at least ten times. The CDR3 end is not reached by the read, which stops 3 residues before it; the germline J gene fills it in. The rearrangement uses TRBV19 and TRBJ1-1; 7 bases are shared with TRBD1. CDR1 LNHDA and CDR2 SQIVND come from the germline V gene (reference sequence). V trimming: 1 base; J trimming: 4 bases; junction bases outside the gene matches: 3. This CDR3 spans 14 amino acids. CDR3 sequence: CASSIGGGVTEAFF. Incomplete CDR3 DNA: TGTGCCAGTAGTATAGGAGGGGGCGTCACTGAA.

This clone was recorded at least ten times. With the read ending 3 residues before the CDR3 end, the germline J gene is used to fill in that end. The rearrangement links TRBV29-1 to TRBJ2-1; the match to TRBD2 covers 13 bases. The CDR3 sequence is 17 residues long. The V and J ends lost 4 bases and 3 bases, in that order; junction bases with no gene match: 9. Germline CDR1 is SQVTM and CDR2 is ANQGSEA. The CDR3 bases that were read are TGCAGCGTTGGGGGGACTAGCGGGAACTCCCTCTACAATGAG. As protein: CSVGGTSGNSLYNE. The whole CDR3 protein reads CSVGGTSGNSLYNEQFF.

This clone showed up many times. The read comes to an end 3 residues before the CDR3 does, leaving the germline J gene to fill in the end. The chain links TRBV10-1 to TRBJ1-1, with D hard to call. Germline lookup yields CDR1 WNHNN and CDR2 SYGVQD (reference sequence). CDR3 size: 16 residues. CDR3 DNA (partial): TGCGCCAGCAGTGAGTCGCGCACCGGACGCCCGACTAGA. Amino acid sequence: CASSESRTGRPTR. The whole CDR3 sequence reads CASSESRTGRPTRAFF.

The table lists this clone with many counts. The read falls 3 residues short of the CDR3 end, and the missing part is taken from the germline J gene. The V call is TRBV7-9, the J call TRBJ2-5, with 10 bases that match TRBD1. The junction had 1 base not matched to a gene; V was cut back by 4 bases and J by 2 bases. CDR1 SEHNR and CDR2 FQNEAQ come from the germline V gene (reference sequence). The CDR3 length is 14 residues. CDR3 DNA (partial): TGTGCCAGCAGCTGGGACAGGGGACAAGAGACC. The encoded protein is CASSWDRGQET. The full CDR3 protein is CASSWDRGQETQYF.

Many counts were recorded for this clone. Sequencing ends 3 residues short of the CDR3 end; the germline J gene provides the rest. The chain is built from TRBV20-1 and TRBJ2-5, with 10 bases fitting TRBD2. There are 16 residues in the CDR3. Germline assignment: CDR1 DFQATT and CDR2 SNEGSKA (reference sequence). Trimming cost V 2 bases and J 3 bases; bases outside gene matches: 9. The CDR3: CSARSLAGAWKETQYF. The CDR3 bases that were read are TGCAGTGCTAGATCCCTAGCGGGAGCCTGGAAAGAGACC.

The sample holds a few counts of this clone. The CDR3 end lies 3 residues beyond the end of the read and is filled in from the germline J gene. This sequence joins TRBV2 and TRBJ2-2; D gene uncertain. This CDR3 has 16 residues. Germline CDR1 SNHLY, CDR2 FYNNEI. Trimming stripped 7 bases from V and 6 bases from J, with 21 bases between. CDR3 sequence reads: CASITLSPLSAGELFF. The sequenced CDR3 bases are TGTGCCAGCATCACTTTATCACCCCTTTCGGCCGGGGAG.

Many counts were recorded for this clone. The read ends 3 residues before the CDR3 terminus; that terminus is restored from the germline J gene. This chain connects TRBV20-1 to TRBJ2-7, with D perhaps matching TRBD1 (5 bases). In germline, CDR1 is DFQATT, CDR2 SNEGSKA (reference sequence). There are 13 residues in the CDR3. V dropped 1 base and J dropped 0 bases, with 7 bases sitting between them. The sequenced CDR3 bases are TGCAGTGCTAGAGGACAGAACTCCTACGAG. Translating gives CSARGQNSYE. The whole CDR3 protein is CSARGQNSYEQYF.